Listed below are T cell receptor beta chains from one sample, sequenced in a study of shared clonotypes between healthy human individuals. Libraries were prepared by immunoSEQ multiplex PCR; TCRdb keeps only in-frame clonotypes and omits some of them. The profile shows millions of clones, 90% to 95% of them singletons. Sequencing was done on a sample of naive CD4+ T cells sorted from blood. The receptors were gathered from a man in his late teens or twenties in good health. CDR3s include the opening cysteine and the closing phenylalanine or tryptophan. The order of the fields is CDR3 length, D gene, V gene, clone size, J gene, CDR3 protein, CDR3 DNA. D genes are given only for firm matches. The size field is filled for only some rows; it gives once, few, many or a size class.

CDR3 length: 13; D gene: .; V gene: TRBV7-7; clone size: .; J gene: TRBJ2-5; CDR3 protein: CASSFGVQETQYF; CDR3 DNA: TGTGCTAGCAGCTTCGGGGTACAAGAGACCCAGTACTTC
CDR3 length: 14; D gene: .; V gene: TRBV18; clone size: .; J gene: TRBJ2-3; CDR3 protein: CASSPGSPADTQYF; CDR3 DNA: TGTGCCAGCTCACCAGGGAGCCCGGCAGATACGCAGTATTTT
CDR3 length: 13; D gene: .; V gene: TRBV5-1; clone size: .; J gene: TRBJ2-7; CDR3 protein: CASSGGASYEQYF; CDR3 DNA: TGCGCCAGCAGCGGCGGGGCTTCCTACGAGCAGTACTTC
CDR3 length: 16; D gene: .; V gene: TRBV19; clone size: .; J gene: TRBJ1-3; CDR3 protein: CASSPQSLLPGNTIYF; CDR3 DNA: TGTGCCAGTAGCCCACAGAGTCTATTACCCGGAAACACCATATATTTT
CDR3 length: 16; D gene: TRBD2; V gene: TRBV6-6; clone size: once; J gene: TRBJ2-7; CDR3 protein: CASSYSVSSGSYEQYF; CDR3 DNA: TGTGCCAGCAGTTACTCGGTGTCTAGCGGGAGCTACGAGCAGTACTTC
CDR3 length: 14; D gene: .; V gene: TRBV9; clone size: .; J gene: TRBJ2-7; CDR3 protein: CASSAESVAYEQYF; CDR3 DNA: TGTGCCAGCAGCGCCGAATCGGTGGCGTACGAGCAGTACTTC
CDR3 length: 16; D gene: TRBD2; V gene: TRBV10-3; clone size: .; J gene: TRBJ2-1; CDR3 protein: CAISPLVTSGRALLFF; CDR3 DNA: TGTGCCATCAGCCCCCTGGTGACTAGCGGGAGGGCCTTGTTGTTCTTC
CDR3 length: 15; D gene: .; V gene: TRBV11-2; clone size: .; J gene: TRBJ2-1; CDR3 protein: CASSPTRGRVNEQFF; CDR3 DNA: TGTGCCAGCAGCCCGACTAGAGGGCGGGTAAATGAGCAGTTCTTC
CDR3 length: 14; D gene: TRBD1; V gene: TRBV6-1; clone size: .; J gene: TRBJ1-5; CDR3 protein: CASSEGTGSTPQHF; CDR3 DNA: TGTGCCAGCAGTGAGGGGACAGGCTCAACTCCCCAGCATTTT
CDR3 length: 15; D gene: TRBD1; V gene: TRBV6-5; clone size: .; J gene: TRBJ2-7; CDR3 protein: CASRPGQGAGVEQYF; CDR3 DNA: TGTGCCAGCAGGCCCGGACAGGGGGCCGGTGTCGAGCAGTACTTC
CDR3 length: 13; D gene: .; V gene: TRBV5-1; clone size: .; J gene: TRBJ2-7; CDR3 protein: CASSSGTTYEQYF; CDR3 DNA: TGCGCCAGCAGCTCCGGGACAACCTACGAGCAGTACTTC
CDR3 length: 14; D gene: .; V gene: TRBV5-1; clone size: .; J gene: TRBJ2-5; CDR3 protein: CASRSTPGEETQYF; CDR3 DNA: TGCGCCAGCAGGTCTACTCCAGGGGAAGAGACCCAGTACTTC
CDR3 length: 14; D gene: .; V gene: TRBV6-1; clone size: .; J gene: TRBJ2-7; CDR3 protein: CAISSLSGSYEQYF; CDR3 DNA: TGTGCCATCTCCTCTCTTTCTGGGTCCTACGAGCAGTACTTC
CDR3 length: 14; D gene: TRBD2; V gene: TRBV6-5; clone size: .; J gene: TRBJ2-3; CDR3 protein: CAANGTSYPDTQYF; CDR3 DNA: TGTGCCGCCAACGGGACTAGCTATCCAGATACGCAGTATTTT